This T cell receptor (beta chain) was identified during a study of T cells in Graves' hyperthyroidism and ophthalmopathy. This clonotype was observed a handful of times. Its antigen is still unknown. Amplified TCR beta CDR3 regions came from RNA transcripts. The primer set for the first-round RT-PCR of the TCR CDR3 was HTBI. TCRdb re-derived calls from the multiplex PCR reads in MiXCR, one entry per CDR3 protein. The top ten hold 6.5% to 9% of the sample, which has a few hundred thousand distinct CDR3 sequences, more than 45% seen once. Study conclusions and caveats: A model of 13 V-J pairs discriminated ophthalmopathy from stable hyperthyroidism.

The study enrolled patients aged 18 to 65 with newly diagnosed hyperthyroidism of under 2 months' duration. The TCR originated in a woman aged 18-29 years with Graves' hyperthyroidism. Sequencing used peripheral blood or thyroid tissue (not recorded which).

This CDR3 is CASSQAGGRVYEQYF. Here the CDR3 DNA reads TGTGCCAGCAGCCAAGCCGGCGGGAGGGTCTACGAGCAGTACTTC. The chain couples TRBV7-2 to TRBJ2-7; 9 positions agree with TRBD2. This CDR3 is 15 amino acids long. The germline V gene encodes CDR1 SGHTA and CDR2 FQGNSA. V trimming: 5 bases; J trimming: 3 bases; junction bases outside the gene matches: 8.